These 23 T cell receptor beta chains were all obtained from the same sample, sequenced in a study of T cells after yellow fever vaccination. One entry per CDR3 protein results from TCRdb running MiXCR on the 5' RACE reads. The sample records nearly 550,000 distinct CDR3 sequences, under 25% being singletons. The source material was PBMCs, sampled 15 days after the yellow fever booster vaccination. These receptors originate from a man aged 25 to 40 who received the YFV17D yellow fever vaccine.

This clonotype was seen more than once but under ten times. The chain recombines TRBV11-2 with TRBJ2-3, with 7 bases identical to TRBD1. Germline V CDR1 and CDR2: SGHAT, FQNNGV. This CDR3 has 21 residues. Unmatched junction bases numbered 19, after V lost 1 base and J lost 0 bases. CDR3 nucleotide sequence: TGTGCCAGCAGCTTAGGACGGACAGGAAGGGTTCGCATTTCCAGCACAGATACGCAGTATTTT. Translating it yields CASSLGRTGRVRISSTDTQYF.

This clonotype came up many times. The rearrangement links TRBV20-1 to TRBJ2-5; 16 bases are a match to TRBD2. In germline, CDR1 is DFQATT, CDR2 SNEGSKA (reference sequence). J gave up 1 base and V 6 bases, and 8 bases lay outside the gene matches. The CDR3 sequence is 17 residues long. The CDR3 loop reads CSAARGTSGRAQETQYF. CDR3 bases: TGCAGTGCCGCCCGGGGGACTAGCGGGAGGGCCCAAGAGACCCAGTACTTC.

The V gene is TRBV20-1, the J gene TRBJ1-6; 11 bases line up with TRBD1. CDR1 and CDR2 (germline): DFQATT, SNEGSKA (reference sequence). This CDR3 has 15 residues. Trimming cost V 2 bases and J 13 bases; bases outside gene matches: 10. The CDR3 protein is CSARRDRGYNTPLHF. CDR3 in DNA: TGCAGTGCTAGAAGGGACAGGGGGTATAATACCCCCCTCCACTTT.

This clonotype has just a few counts. The genes are TRBV11-2 and TRBJ2-5; 7 bases are a match to TRBD1. V lost 5 bases, J lost 5 bases, and 8 bases stayed unmatched. CDR1 and CDR2 from the germline V gene are SGHAT and FQNNGV. The CDR3 spans 14 residues. The DNA of the CDR3 is TGTGCCAGCAGCCCACCACAGGGGATGGAGACCCAGTACTTC. This sequence encodes CASSPPQGMETQYF.

This clonotype was counted between two and nine times. The gene calls are TRBV7-8 and TRBJ2-7, with TRBD1 matching 10 bases. The CDR3 is 15 residues long. Germline V lookup: CDR1 SGHVS, CDR2 FQNEAQ. V shed 5 bases and J 0 bases; nucleotides not matched to a gene: 4. The CDR3 DNA is TGTGCCAGCAGCCGGGGGACAGGGGACTCCTACGAGCAGTACTTC. This encodes CASSRGTGDSYEQYF. The entire variable domain, with the rest obtained from reference TRBV7-8 and TRBJ2-7, is as follows: GAGVSQSPRYKVAKRGQDVALRCDPISGHVSLFWYQQALGQGPEFLTYFQNEAQLDKSGLPSDRFFAERPEGSVSTLKIQRTQQEDSAVYLCASSRGTGDSYEQYFGPGTRLTVT.

Regarding this clonotype: Compared with germline, one end of the junction differs, possibly owing to a read error. V usage is TRBV5-1 and J usage is TRBJ2-6; D perhaps matches TRBD2 (5 bases). Looked up from germline, CDR1 is SGHRS and CDR2 is YFSETQ. This CDR3 contains 17 residues. CDR3 amino acids: CASTLTVVGGGANVLTF. In DNA form, the CDR3 reads TGCGCCAGCACCTTGACCGTGGTAGGAGGTGGGGCCAACGTCCTGACTTTC.

In DNA form, the CDR3 reads TGCGCCAGCAGCTTTTCGGGGGTAACGGACGGCGGCTACACCTTC. It specifies CASSFSGVTDGGYTF. V is TRBV5-1 and J is TRBJ1-2; D is perhaps TRBD1 (5 bases). The length of the CDR3 is 15 residues. From germline, CDR1 is SGHRS and CDR2 YFSETQ. V gave up 2 bases and J gave up 8 bases, with 19 bases separating them.

This clonotype was seen only a few times. The rearrangement joins TRBV7-9 to TRBJ2-1; 12 bases are a match to TRBD2. Per the germline V gene, CDR1 is SEHNR and CDR2 is FQNEAQ (reference sequence). The V segment lost 3 bases and the J segment 6 bases; nucleotides outside the gene matches: 3. CDR3 length equals 15 residues. The chain's CDR3 is CASSLGLAGRNEQFF. Written as DNA, the CDR3 is TGTGCCAGCAGCTTGGGACTAGCGGGCCGCAATGAGCAGTTCTTC.

In its sample, this clonotype was seen a few times. DNA for the CDR3: TGTGCCAGCAGTCGGGCCTTTGGTAGACAAGAGACCCAGTACTTC. It yields the protein CASSRAFGRQETQYF. The chain couples TRBV12-3 or TRBV12-4 to TRBJ2-5; D remains unclear. CDR3 length equals 15 residues. The V gene lost 5 bases and the J gene lost 2 bases, with 15 bases spanning the gap.

In its sample, this clonotype was seen a few times. The chain recombines TRBV7-2 with TRBJ2-2; 14 bases are a match to TRBD2. CDR3 length: 17 amino acids. Germline CDR1 is SGHTA and CDR2 is FQGNSA. J lost 7 bases, V lost 5 bases, and 9 bases had no gene match. The CDR3 is CASSARLAGGPDGELFF. DNA for the CDR3: TGTGCCAGCAGCGCAAGACTAGCGGGAGGGCCCGACGGGGAGCTGTTTTTT.

The V call is TRBV19, the J call TRBJ2-7, with TRBD2 matching over 10 bases. Trimming at V came to 4 bases and at J to 4 bases, leaving 13 bases not matched to a gene. This CDR3 region has 17 residues. Per the germline V gene, CDR1 is LNHDA and CDR2 is SQIVND (reference sequence). The CDR3, as DNA: TGTGCCAGTAGTACCCAGTTTGGAAGCGGGAGGGGTTACGAGCAGTACTTC. Encoded protein: CASSTQFGSGRGYEQYF. The whole variable domain, remainder taken from reference TRBV19 and TRBJ2-7, is DGGITQSPKYLFRKEGQNVTLSCEQNLNHDAMYWYRQDPGQGLRLIYYSQIVNDFQKGDIAEGYSVSREKKESFPLTVTSAQKNPTAFYLCASSTQFGSGRGYEQYFGPGTRLTVT.

This chain connects TRBV10-2 to TRBJ2-1; 9 bases are a match to TRBD1. J was trimmed by 8 bases and V by 5 bases; bases with no gene match: 7. CDR3 size: 14 residues. Germline CDR1 is WSHSY and CDR2 is SAAADI. This CDR3 reads CASSQTGGADEQFF. The CDR3 nucleotides are TGCGCCAGCAGTCAAACAGGGGGCGCGGATGAGCAGTTCTTC.

This chain connects TRBV20-1 to TRBJ2-3; TRBD2 aligns across 12 bases. The CDR3 covers 15 residues. J lost 0 bases, V lost 6 bases, and 4 bases had no gene match. Germline CDR1 DFQATT, CDR2 SNEGSKA (reference sequence). The CDR3 sequence: CSAWTSGVSTDTQYF. The CDR3, as DNA: TGCAGTGCCTGGACTAGCGGGGTTAGCACAGATACGCAGTATTTT.

This clonotype was seen a few times. The V and J genes are TRBV7-2 and TRBJ2-3; 7 nucleotides align to TRBD1. Per the germline V gene, CDR1 is SGHTA and CDR2 is FQGNSA. The CDR3 is 15 residues long. Trimming took 5 bases from V and 7 from J; bases not matched to a gene: 12. Here the CDR3 DNA reads TGTGCCAGCAGCCCAGTCGCGGACAGGACATATACGCAGTATTTT. As protein: CASSPVADRTYTQYF.

This clonotype turned up a few times. This sequence joins TRBV20-1 and TRBJ2-7; D may match TRBD1 or TRBD2 (6 bases each). V lost 3 bases and J lost 11, with 14 bases in between. The CDR3 runs 11 residues. Germline V gene sequence: CDR1 DFQATT, CDR2 SNEGSKA (reference sequence). CDR3 residues: CSASTPRGEYF. The CDR3, as DNA: TGCAGTGCTAGTACCCCTAGGGGGGAGTACTTC.

This clonotype has only a few counts. The chain carries TRBV11-2 and TRBJ2-2; 8 nucleotides agree with TRBD2. Trimming cost V 7 bases and J 0 bases; bases outside gene matches: 13. Germline-derived CDR1 and CDR2 are SGHAT and FQNNGV. This CDR3 has 18 residues. The CDR3 loop is CASTLRAGGLANTGELFF. The CDR3 nucleotides read TGTGCCAGCACTTTACGGGCGGGGGGACTGGCGAACACCGGGGAGCTGTTTTTT.

This clonotype was found once. CDR3 loop: CASSPPSRLAGVDTQYF. In nucleotides, the CDR3 is TGTGCCAGCAGCCCCCCCAGTCGGCTAGCGGGAGTGGATACGCAGTATTTT. The chain uses TRBV9 and TRBJ2-3; TRBD2 aligns across 10 bases. With 4 bases clipped from V and 6 bases from J, the junction kept 14 bases outside the gene matches. The CDR3 spans 17 residues. CDR1 is SGDLS and CDR2 is YYNGEE in the germline V gene.

The rearrangement joins TRBV9 to TRBJ2-1; TRBD2 aligns across 8 bases. The CDR3 covers 17 residues. The germline V gene encodes CDR1 SGDLS and CDR2 YYNGEE. J gave up 5 bases and V 3 bases, and 13 bases lay outside the gene matches. The CDR3 bases are TGTGCCAGCAGCGCCCGGAGGGAGGGTAGCGGGAACAATGAGCAGTTCTTC. It is translated as CASSARREGSGNNEQFF. The full variable domain, rest sourced from reference TRBV9 and TRBJ2-1, is DSGVTQTPKHLITATGQRVTLRCSPRSGDLSVYWYQQSLDQGLQFLIQYYNGEERAKGNILERFSAQQFPDLHSELNLSSLELGDSALYFCASSARREGSGNNEQFFGPGTRLTVL.

This clonotype was observed at least ten times. Since the CDR3 does not end with the conserved phenylalanine or tryptophan, this likely comes from a read error. The DNA is omitted, as the CDR3 cannot be located on it reliably, and the CDR3 follows TCRdb's listing. This chain links TRBV10-3 with TRBJ2-5; TRBD1, the D gene given by the table, was not confirmed from the DNA. The CDR3 is 9 amino acids long, termini counted. Germline V gene sequence: CDR1 ENHRY, CDR2 SYGVKD. CDR3 protein: CATPIGGEI.

A few counts support this clonotype. This chain connects TRBV6-2 or TRBV6-3 to TRBJ2-7, with 7 bases that match TRBD1. CDR1 MNHEY and CDR2 SVGEGT come from the germline V gene. The CDR3 is made up of 15 amino acids. V lost 2 bases, J lost 5 bases, and 9 bases stayed unmatched. The DNA for the CDR3 is TGTGCCAGCAGTTACACACAGGGGAGTGACGACGAGCAGTACTTC. Its protein is CASSYTQGSDDEQYF.

The J gene is TRBJ2-3, the V gene TRBV5-1, with a possible D match to TRBD1 (6 bases). The CDR3 spans 14 residues. CDR1 is SGHRS and CDR2 is YFSETQ in the germline V gene. The V end lost 0 bases, the J end lost 3 bases, and 8 bases lay between the germline ends. CDR3 in amino acids: CASSLGGLTDTQYF. The CDR3 DNA reads TGCGCCAGCAGCTTGGGGGGGCTTACAGATACGCAGTATTTT.

The CDR3 is CASSPQGSRSYEQYF. CDR3 nucleotide sequence: TGTGCCAGCAGCCCTCAGGGTTCTCGTTCCTACGAGCAGTACTTC. The J gene is TRBJ2-7, the V gene TRBV3-1; a possible D gene is TRBD1 (5 bases). Trimming stripped 4 bases from V and 1 base from J, with 14 bases between. The germline V gene encodes CDR1 LGHDT and CDR2 YNNKEL (reference sequence). The CDR3 is made up of 15 amino acids.

The chain couples TRBV20-1 to TRBJ2-4; D remains unclear. CDR1 is DFQATT, CDR2 SNEGSKA, per germline (reference sequence). V lost 0 bases to trimming and J lost 0 bases, with 9 bases between them. CDR3 length: 15 residues. CDR3 nucleotide sequence: TGCAGTGCTAGAGACACGGTTATAGCCAAAAACATTCAGTACTTC. Translation gives CSARDTVIAKNIQYF.